Below, 28 T cell receptor beta chains from the same sample are listed, as sequenced in a study of cytomegalovirus exposure and HLA in healthy donors. Primers: 60 Vbeta forward and 13 Jbeta reverse. The assay was immunoSEQ multiplex PCR, and TCRdb's table has in-frame clones only and misses some. The sample contains more than 120,000 clones, 80% of which appear only once. Source material: PBMCs. These TCRs come from a woman aged 25 to 39 in good health and CMV-seronegative.

The chain combines TRBV5-6 with TRBJ1-2; tentative D call: TRBD1 (6 bases). The V gene's germline CDR1 is SGHDT and CDR2 YYEEEE. The CDR3 is made up of 14 amino acids. The V end lost 4 bases, the J end lost 1 base, and 11 bases lay between the germline ends. CDR3 sequence: CASSGTFNNYGYTF. The CDR3 DNA reads TGTGCCAGCAGCGGGACATTCAATAACTATGGCTACACCTTC.

The chain links TRBV7-8 to TRBJ2-1, with no clear D. The ends were cut back, 5 bases at V and 7 bases at J, with 18 bases in the middle. This CDR3 has 15 residues. The germline V gene has CDR1 SGHVS and CDR2 FQNEAQ. CDR3 in amino acids: CASSIPAALRNEQFF. The DNA of the CDR3 is TGTGCCAGCAGCATACCGGCGGCGTTAAGGAATGAGCAGTTCTTC.

V usage is TRBV4-2 and J usage is TRBJ2-3; 7 bases agree with TRBD2. V lost 3 bases to trimming and J lost 3 bases; unmatched junction nucleotides: 9. CDR1 LGHNA and CDR2 YNFKEQ come from the germline V gene. The CDR3 is made up of 16 amino acids. CDR3 loop: CASSQVPGGRTDTQYF. CDR3 DNA sequence: TGTGCCAGCAGCCAGGTACCGGGGGGTCGGACAGATACGCAGTATTTT.

The rearrangement uses TRBV7-3 and TRBJ2-7; a possible D gene is TRBD2 (5 bases). V lost 5 bases, J lost 0 bases, and 11 bases lay in between. The CDR3 has 14 residues. Looked up from germline, CDR1 is SGHTA and CDR2 is FQGTGA. CDR3 sequence (DNA): TGTGCCAGCAGCCCCGGTCGGGACTCCTACGAGCAGTACTTC. It encodes CASSPGRDSYEQYF.

This chain connects TRBV15 to TRBJ2-3; 8 nucleotides match TRBD2. In germline, CDR1 is LNHNV, CDR2 YYDKDF (reference sequence). V lost 0 bases to trimming and J lost 2 bases; unmatched junction nucleotides: 10. The CDR3 runs to 18 residues. This CDR3 is CATSREVGLAGDTDTQYF. DNA for the CDR3: TGTGCCACCAGCAGAGAAGTGGGTCTAGCGGGCGACACAGATACGCAGTATTTT.

The sample holds a few counts of this clone. This chain uses TRBV5-6 with TRBJ2-3, with TRBD2 matching 7 bases. The CDR3 is 14 residues long. Germline V gene data show CDR1 as SGHDT and CDR2 as YYEEEE. V lost 1 base, J lost 7 bases, and 6 bases stayed unmatched. The chain's CDR3 is CASSLTAGTHTQYF. The CDR3 DNA reads as TGTGCCAGCAGCTTGACAGCGGGGACCCATACGCAGTATTTT.

The chain is built from TRBV27 and TRBJ2-5; perhaps TRBD1 as D (6 bases). With 4 bases removed from V and 0 bases from J, the gap between germline ends came to 9 bases. This CDR3 spans 14 amino acids. CDR1 is MNHEY and CDR2 is SMNVEV in the germline V gene (reference sequence). CDR3 sequence: CASSSQGHQETQYF. Written as DNA, the CDR3 is TGTGCCAGCAGTTCGCAGGGGCACCAAGAGACCCAGTACTTC.

The chain employs TRBV27 and TRBJ1-5; the match to TRBD1 covers 10 bases. This CDR3 has 14 residues. From germline, CDR1 is MNHEY and CDR2 SMNVEV (reference sequence). Losses at the gene ends were 2 bases for V and 8 bases for J; bases not matched to a gene: 3. The CDR3 loop reads CASSLGTGVKPQHF. The CDR3 nucleotides are TGTGCCAGCAGTTTAGGGACAGGGGTAAAGCCCCAGCATTTT.

The rearrangement joins TRBV11-2 to TRBJ2-3; 8 bases map to TRBD2. The CDR3 has 17 residues. The ends lost 1 base at V and 5 bases at J; junction bases unmatched: 11. The germline V gene has CDR1 SGHAT and CDR2 FQNNGV. The CDR3 DNA reads as TGTGCCAGCAGCTTAGGCCCCCGGGGGGGATTGGTAGATACGCAGTATTTT. Translating gives CASSLGPRGGLVDTQYF.

V gene TRBV5-6 combines with J gene TRBJ2-1, with D possibly matching TRBD1 (5 bases). There are 11 residues in the CDR3. V was shortened by 4 bases and J by 10 bases, with 9 bases between the two germline ends. Germline V lookup: CDR1 SGHDT, CDR2 YYEEEE. CDR3 protein: CASSRSGEQFF. CDR3 coding DNA: TGTGCCAGCAGCCGTTCAGGGGAGCAGTTCTTC.

The gene calls are TRBV5-6 and TRBJ2-5; D gene ambiguous. Germline V lookup: CDR1 SGHDT, CDR2 YYEEEE. Trimming pared 1 base from V and 3 bases from J, leaving 10 bases between. This CDR3 is 14 amino acids long. CDR3: CASSLYHRKETQYF. The DNA for the CDR3 is TGTGCCAGCAGCTTGTATCACAGAAAAGAGACCCAGTACTTC.

The gene calls are TRBV7-3 and TRBJ2-1; D not resolved. The CDR3 sequence is 15 residues long. CDR1 SGHTA and CDR2 FQGTGA come from the germline V gene. Trimming stripped 5 bases from V and 2 bases from J, with 13 bases between. CDR3 in DNA: TGTGCCAGCAGCCTGAACCTGGCAGCCTACAATGAGCAGTTCTTC. It translates to CASSLNLAAYNEQFF. The variable domain in full, completed from reference TRBV7-3 and TRBJ2-1, reads GAGVSQTPSNKVTEKGKYVELRCDPISGHTALYWYRQSLGQGPEFLIYFQGTGAADDSGLPNDRFFAVRPEGSVSTLKIQRTERGDSAVYLCASSLNLAAYNEQFFGPGTRLTVL.

V and J are TRBV29-1 and TRBJ2-7; 7 nucleotides match TRBD1. The CDR3 loop spans 13 amino acids. Germline CDR1 and CDR2: SQVTM and ANQGSEA. With 7 bases clipped from V and 0 bases from J, the junction kept 6 bases outside the gene matches. The CDR3 DNA sequence: TGCAGCGCCCGACGGACAGGCTCCTACGAGCAGTACTTC. Amino acids: CSARRTGSYEQYF.

The chain couples TRBV19 to TRBJ1-3; D possibly corresponds to TRBD1 (6 bases). Deletions cut 3 bases from V and 0 bases from J, with 15 bases between. Germline loops: CDR1 LNHDA, CDR2 SQIVND (reference sequence). The CDR3 has 17 amino acids. CDR3 loop: CASSIHRARYSGNTIYF. CDR3 nucleotides: TGTGCCAGTAGTATCCACAGGGCCCGCTACTCTGGAAACACCATATATTTT.

The J gene is TRBJ2-1, the V gene TRBV7-9; tentatively, D is TRBD1 (5 bases). The CDR3 has 15 amino acids. The V and J ends lost 5 bases and 4 bases respectively, with 15 bases between them. Germline assignment: CDR1 SEHNR and CDR2 FQNEAQ (reference sequence). The CDR3 sequence: CASSRYVAGYNEQFF. CDR3 nucleotides: TGTGCCAGCAGCCGATACGTGGCAGGGTACAATGAGCAGTTCTTC. The whole variable domain, filled in from reference TRBV7-9 and TRBJ2-1, reads DTGVSQNPRHKITKRGQNVTFRCDPISEHNRLYWYRQTLGQGPEFLTYFQNEAQLEKSRLLSDRFSAERPKGSFSTLEIQRTEQGDSAMYLCASSRYVAGYNEQFFGPGTRLTVL.

CDR3 sequence (DNA): TGTGCCAGCAGTGAAGGGCAGGGCCCTTTTCAGCCCCAGCATTTT. Translation: CASSEGQGPFQPQHF. The chain is built from TRBV2 and TRBJ1-5; D perhaps matches TRBD1 (5 bases). Between the trimmed V and J ends, which lost 1 base and 6 bases, there was a span of 13 bases. Germline CDR1 and CDR2: SNHLY and FYNNEI. CDR3 size: 15 residues.

This clone was seen ten or more times. The chain links TRBV6-5 to TRBJ1-2; no firm D call. Looked up from germline, CDR1 is MNHEY and CDR2 is SVGAGI. This CDR3 spans 12 amino acids. V was trimmed by 5 bases and J by 8 bases, leaving 12 bases between them. The CDR3, as DNA: TGTGCCAGCAGTGCTCCTGGTCGGGGCTACACCTTC. Translated, it gives CASSAPGRGYTF.

The chain has TRBV19 and TRBJ2-5; 7 bases align to TRBD1. V shed 4 bases and J 2 bases; nucleotides not matched to a gene: 7. The CDR3 has 15 amino acids. CDR1 is LNHDA and CDR2 is SQIVND in the germline V gene (reference sequence). CDR3 loop: CASSTLRRGQETQYF. CDR3 nucleotide sequence: TGTGCCAGTAGTACACTACGCAGGGGGCAAGAGACCCAGTACTTC.

V usage is TRBV9 and J usage is TRBJ2-1; 8 bases map to TRBD2. CDR3 length: 16 amino acids. Germline V gene sequence: CDR1 SGDLS, CDR2 YYNGEE. With 3 bases clipped from V and 6 bases from J, the junction kept 11 bases outside the gene matches. For the CDR3, the DNA is TGTGCCAGCAGCGCGGGGGGGGGTCCGGGGCTCAATGAGCAGTTCTTC. As protein: CASSAGGGPGLNEQFF.

V is TRBV7-8 and J is TRBJ1-4; 9 bases align to TRBD1. The trim removed 2 bases at V and 4 bases at J, leaving 8 bases unmatched. Germline CDR1 reads SGHVS; CDR2 reads FQNEAQ. CDR3 length: 17 residues. The CDR3, as DNA: TGTGCCAGCAGCTTACTTGGGACAGGGCGGGGTAATGAAAAACTGTTTTTT. As protein: CASSLLGTGRGNEKLFF.

The J gene is TRBJ2-1, the V gene TRBV7-9; 7 bases line up with TRBD2. The CDR3 is 17 residues long. Germline loops: CDR1 SEHNR, CDR2 FQNEAQ (reference sequence). The ends lost 1 base at V and 8 bases at J; junction bases unmatched: 14. CDR3 in DNA: TGTGCCAGCAGCTTAGTATCTAGCGGCCCAAAGGTAGATGAGCAGTTCTTC. Protein: CASSLVSSGPKVDEQFF.

This chain links TRBV19 with TRBJ1-1; 11 bases map to TRBD1. Trimming removed 5 bases from V and 6 bases from J; junction bases left unmatched: 5. This CDR3 is built from 14 residues. Germline V CDR1 and CDR2: LNHDA, SQIVND (reference sequence). CDR3 region: CASSWDRGVSEAFF. The CDR3 region has the DNA TGTGCCAGTAGTTGGGACAGGGGGGTTTCTGAAGCTTTCTTT.

The genes are TRBV12-5 and TRBJ1-4; no firm D call. CDR1 and CDR2 from the germline V gene are LGHNT and FRNRAP. The CDR3 is 15 amino acids. The V and J ends lost 0 bases and 12 bases respectively, with 17 bases between them. The CDR3, as DNA: TGTGCTAGTGGTTTGGTAAGTGTGAGACTTTTGGAACTGTTTTTT. Translated: CASGLVSVRLLELFF. The full variable domain, in which reference TRBV12-5 and TRBJ1-4 provide the parts outside the CDR3, is DARVTQTPRHKVTEMGQEVTMRCQPILGHNTVFWYRQTMMQGLELLAYFRNRAPLDDSGMPKDRFSAEMPDATLATLKIQPSEPRDSAVYFCASGLVSVRLLELFFGSGTQLSVL.

J is TRBJ2-5 and V is TRBV18; 12 bases line up with TRBD2. The junction had 17 bases not matched to a gene; V was cut back by 4 bases and J by 2 bases. Germline V gene data show CDR1 as KGHSH and CDR2 as LQKENI. There are 20 residues in the CDR3. As DNA, the CDR3 is TGTGCCAGCTCACGTACCAATGGCCTAGCGGGAGGGCCAGGGCAAGAGACCCAGTACTTC. This encodes CASSRTNGLAGGPGQETQYF.

This chain joins TRBV5-1 and TRBJ2-1, with 10 bases identical to TRBD2. Trimming cost V 1 base and J 0 bases; bases outside gene matches: 1. Germline CDR1 reads SGHRS; CDR2 reads YFSETQ. There are 16 residues in the CDR3. CDR3 sequence (DNA): TGCGCCAGCAGCTTGAGGACTAGCGGCTCCTACAATGAGCAGTTCTTC. This sequence encodes CASSLRTSGSYNEQFF.

This chain links TRBV19 with TRBJ2-6; 7 bases match TRBD1. The CDR3 spans 16 residues. Germline trimming cut 6 bases from V and 3 bases from J; bases unmatched to any gene: 8. Germline V gives CDR1 LNHDA, CDR2 SQIVND (reference sequence). DNA for the CDR3: TGTGCCAGTAGGCCGACAGGGCAGGGTGGGGCCAACGTCCTGACTTTC. This gives the protein CASRPTGQGGANVLTF.

The gene calls are TRBV19 and TRBJ1-2; perhaps TRBD1 as D (5 bases). Trimming left V 5 bases short and J 4 bases short, with 11 bases between. Germline V gene lookup returns CDR1 LNHDA and CDR2 SQIVND (reference sequence). The CDR3 sequence is 13 residues long. CDR3 residues: CASSWTRLYGYTF. The CDR3 bases are TGTGCCAGTAGTTGGACACGACTCTATGGCTACACCTTC.

The chain combines TRBV14 with TRBJ2-1; 14 nucleotides agree with TRBD2. In germline, CDR1 is SGHDN, CDR2 FVKESK. V gave up 0 bases and J gave up 4 bases; unmatched junction bases: 8. This CDR3 spans 19 amino acids. The CDR3 DNA reads as TGTGCCAGCAGCCAAGAATGGGGGACTAGCGGGAGCTGGTACAATGAGCAGTTCTTC. Translating gives CASSQEWGTSGSWYNEQFF.